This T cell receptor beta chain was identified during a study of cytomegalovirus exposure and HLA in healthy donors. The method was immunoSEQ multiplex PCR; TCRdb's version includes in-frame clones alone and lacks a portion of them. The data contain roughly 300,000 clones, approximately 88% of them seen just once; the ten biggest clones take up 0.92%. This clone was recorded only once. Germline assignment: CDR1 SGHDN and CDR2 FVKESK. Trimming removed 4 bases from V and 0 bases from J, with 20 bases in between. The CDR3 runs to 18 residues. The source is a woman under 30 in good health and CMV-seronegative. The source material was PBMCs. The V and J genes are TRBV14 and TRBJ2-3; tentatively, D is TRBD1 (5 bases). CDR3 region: CASSLRRLTATSTDTQYF. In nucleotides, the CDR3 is TGTGCCAGCAGCCTTCGCCGTCTGACAGCGACTAGCACAGATACGCAGTATTTT.